This T cell receptor beta chain came from a study of T-cell memory formation after mild COVID-19. This CDR3 region has 14 residues. Trimming removed 5 bases at V and 5 bases at J, with 16 bases between. The germline V gene encodes CDR1 SNHLY and CDR2 FYNNEI. TCRdb re-analysed the 5' RACE reads in MiXCR, keeping a single row per CDR3 protein. The top ten clones hold approximately 8.1% of a sample with 400,000 or so distinct CDR3 sequences, around 20% of them seen once. In its sample, this clonotype was seen once. Its antigen is still unknown. Study outcomes and limitations: There were some responding clones in pre-infection memory, which suggested that cross-reactive memory had joined.

The chain combines TRBV2 with TRBJ2-7; D is uncertain. The material sequenced was PBMCs or a T cell subset sorted from them (not recorded which). The sequence was obtained from an adult woman who had mild COVID-19 (a few samples of this study predate the infection). Cell type and time point are not known. The CDR3 DNA reads TGTGCCAGCAGTCCTTTCAACGACGGGCACGAGCAGTACTTC. Its protein is CASSPFNDGHEQYF.